This entry features one T cell receptor (beta chain) sequence. As yet, its antigen is unknown. Other DNA sequences from this sample encode an identical CDR3 as well. These data belong to a study of immune evolution from preneoplasia to lung adenocarcinoma. Study results and limitations: From normal lung to invasive adenocarcinoma, top clone frequencies appeared to decrease.

Nucleic acids came from premalignant or tumor cells enriched by macro-dissection. Trimming removed 6 bases at V and 0 bases at J, with 13 bases between. CDR3 length equals 15 residues. From germline, CDR1 is MNHEY and CDR2 SMNVEV (reference sequence). Using immunoSEQ multiplex PCR, the repertoire was profiled, and TCRdb retains in-frame clones only, with some absent. The table lists 4,500 to 6,500 clones, roughly 86% of them singletons, with 2.5% to 4% in the top ten. This rearrangement joins TRBV27 to TRBJ2-3, with D tentatively TRBD1 (5 bases). The TCR comes from a person aged 50-75 years with lung adenocarcinoma. Sequenced material: FFPE invasive lung adenocarcinoma tissue. The CDR3 is CASSSGFLSTDTQYF. In DNA form, the CDR3 reads TGTGCCAGCAGCTCAGGGTTTTTGAGCACAGATACGCAGTATTTT.